Presented here are 18 T cell receptor beta chains from one specimen sequenced in a study of shared clonotypes between healthy human individuals (dated by TCRdb to about 2020). The library was prepared using the immunoSEQ multiplex PCR assay. TCRdb took this table from immuneACCESS and kept in-frame rearrangements with V and J called. Such tables lack part of the clones; where checked against another copy, unresolved V genes explain under half of the gap, and the rest is unexplained. A total of under 850,000 clones appear in this sample, around 77% of them only once. The ten largest clonotypes hold more than 1.5% of the sample. Sequenced sample: memory CD4+ T cells sorted from blood. The cell subset or site label here, explained by the study, means: CD45RA-negative fraction. These receptors all stem from a woman between 25 and 40 years old in good health.

The V and J genes are TRBV6-1 and TRBJ2-7; 10 bases are a match to TRBD2. With V trimmed by 4 bases and J by 5 bases, 14 bases remained unmatched. Germline loops: CDR1 MNHNS, CDR2 SASEGT. The CDR3 has 17 amino acids. The CDR3 nucleotides read TGTGCCAGCAGTGCAGCCACCTCGCCTAGCGGGAGCCACGAGCAGTACTTC. Its translation is CASSAATSPSGSHEQYF.

The sample holds many counts of this clone. The gene calls are TRBV29-1 and TRBJ2-7; perhaps TRBD1 as D (5 bases). CDR3 length equals 12 residues. The germline V and J ends were trimmed by 6 bases and 5 bases, with 14 bases remaining between them. Germline CDR1 SQVTM, CDR2 ANQGSEA. The CDR3 loop reads CSVDQGTHEQYF. The CDR3 DNA sequence: TGCAGCGTCGATCAGGGTACCCACGAGCAGTACTTC.

Notes on this clone: Relative to the germline gene, one junction end is altered; a read error may explain this. The chain carries TRBV19 and TRBJ2-3; maybe TRBD2 (5 bases). The germline CDR1 and CDR2 sequences are LNHDA and SQIVND (reference sequence). This CDR3 is 13 amino acids long. CDR3 residues: CASSRILADTQYF. As DNA, the CDR3 is TGTGCCAGTAGTAGAATTCTAGCAGACACGCAGTATTTT.

This clone was seen a few times. This chain uses TRBV14 with TRBJ1-1, with TRBD1 matching over 8 bases. V lost 3 bases, J lost 5 bases, and 5 bases stayed unmatched. Germline-derived CDR1 and CDR2 are SGHDN and FVKESK. The CDR3 consists of 14 residues. CDR3: CASSQGRGRTEAFF. DNA of the CDR3: TGTGCCAGCAGCCAGGGCAGGGGGCGTACTGAAGCTTTCTTT.

V gene TRBV27 combines with J gene TRBJ1-1; the D gene is possibly TRBD1 (6 bases). The CDR3 loop spans 17 amino acids. V lost 0 bases and J lost 0, with 14 bases in between. The germline V gene has CDR1 MNHEY and CDR2 SMNVEV (reference sequence). CDR3 sequence (DNA): TGTGCCAGCAGTTTATCGGCAGGGGCCATCATGAACACTGAAGCTTTCTTT. Protein sequence: CASSLSAGAIMNTEAFF.

This clone was counted only a few times. The V and J genes are TRBV28 and TRBJ1-1; D gene ambiguous. V gave up 2 bases and J gave up 5 bases, with 15 bases separating them. The germline gives CDR1 MDHEN, CDR2 SYDVKM. This CDR3 has 15 residues. The CDR3 DNA reads TGTGCCAGCAGTTTAGGTGGCATGGCGGGGACTGAAGCTTTCTTT. Protein: CASSLGGMAGTEAFF.

The chain uses TRBV7-3 and TRBJ2-6, with a possible D match to TRBD2 (5 bases). V was shortened by 7 bases and J by 4 bases, with 8 bases between the two germline ends. CDR3 length: 13 residues. CDR1 SGHTA and CDR2 FQGTGA come from the germline V gene. The CDR3 nucleotides are TGTGCCAGCAAGGAGGCCGGGGCCAACGTCCTGACTTTC. Its protein is CASKEAGANVLTF.

The V call is TRBV27, the J call TRBJ2-1, with 9 positions matching TRBD1. Germline CDR1 MNHEY, CDR2 SMNVEV (reference sequence). Trimming cost V 6 bases and J 7 bases; bases outside gene matches: 13. The CDR3 consists of 16 residues. CDR3 coding DNA: TGTGCCAGCAGGCGAACGACAGGGGGGAATGGAAATGAGCAGTTCTTC. Protein product: CASRRTTGGNGNEQFF.

This chain joins TRBV27 and TRBJ1-5; D possibly corresponds to TRBD1 (5 bases). This CDR3 has 18 residues. CDR1 MNHEY and CDR2 SMNVEV come from the germline V gene (reference sequence). With 4 bases removed from V and 0 bases from J, the gap between germline ends came to 19 bases. CDR3 bases: TGTGCCAGCAGTTCCCGAGGGTGGGGGGACCTTAGCAATCAGCCCCAGCATTTT. This sequence encodes CASSSRGWGDLSNQPQHF.

This clone showed up many times. V and J are TRBV30 and TRBJ1-3; 8 bases line up with TRBD1. This CDR3 has 12 amino acids. Germline V lookup: CDR1 GTSNPN, CDR2 SVGIG (reference sequence). Trimming took 0 bases from V and 10 from J; bases not matched to a gene: 2. In nucleotides, the CDR3 is TGTGCCTGGAGTGTACAGGGGGAAACCATATATTTT. Its protein is CAWSVQGETIYF.

The chain is built from TRBV28 and TRBJ2-7, with 9 nucleotides matching TRBD2. The CDR3 sequence is 17 residues long. Trimming at V came to 5 bases and at J to 0 bases, leaving 11 bases not matched to a gene. Germline V gives CDR1 MDHEN, CDR2 SYDVKM. Here the CDR3 reads CASSPRGSGRPSYEQYF. CDR3 sequence (DNA): TGTGCCAGCAGTCCCAGGGGGAGCGGGAGGCCCTCCTACGAGCAGTACTTC.

The chain links TRBV27 to TRBJ1-5, with D possibly being TRBD1 (5 bases). From germline, CDR1 is MNHEY and CDR2 SMNVEV (reference sequence). The CDR3 is 15 residues long. Trimming removed 9 bases at V and 2 bases at J, with 17 bases between. CDR3: CARWGSAGRNQPQHF. CDR3 in DNA: TGTGCCAGATGGGGGAGTGCAGGGCGCAATCAGCCCCAGCATTTT.

The chain is built from TRBV6-5 and TRBJ1-1; D may be TRBD1 (6 bases). Trimming removed 0 bases from V and 4 bases from J, with 12 bases in between. Germline CDR1 reads MNHEY; CDR2 reads SVGAGI. CDR3 size: 15 residues. CDR3 coding DNA: TGTGCCAGCAGTTACTCTTACGGGGGGGCCACTGAAGCTTTCTTT. This sequence encodes CASSYSYGGATEAFF.

V is TRBV4-1 and J is TRBJ2-4; D is unresolved. V was trimmed by 0 bases and J by 7 bases, leaving 13 bases between them. Per germline, CDR1 MGHRA and CDR2 YSYEKL. The CDR3 runs 15 residues. The CDR3 is CASSQDRASWNIQYF. CDR3 in DNA: TGCGCCAGCAGCCAAGATCGGGCTAGTTGGAACATTCAGTACTTC.

This chain links TRBV7-8 with TRBJ2-7, with 8 bases that match TRBD1. The V and J ends lost 6 bases and 2 bases, in that order; junction bases with no gene match: 3. CDR3 size: 13 residues. Per the germline V gene, CDR1 is SGHVS and CDR2 is FQNEAQ. The CDR3 nucleotides are TGTGCCAGCAGTCCAGGGGGCACCTACGAGCAGTACTTC. Encoded protein: CASSPGGTYEQYF.

The chain has TRBV30 and TRBJ1-4; weak D call: TRBD1 (5 bases). This CDR3 region has 15 residues. Trimming left V 4 bases short and J 3 bases short, with 15 bases between. Germline V gene sequence: CDR1 GTSNPN, CDR2 SVGIG (reference sequence). CDR3 nucleotides: TGTGCCTGGACCCGGGGCGCGTCCTCTAATGAAAAACTGTTTTTT. Amino acid sequence: CAWTRGASSNEKLFF.

This rearrangement joins TRBV14 to TRBJ1-2; possibly TRBD1 for D (6 bases). CDR3 length: 16 amino acids. Germline V gives CDR1 SGHDN, CDR2 FVKESK. V was pared by 4 bases and J by 7 bases, with 22 bases between. CDR3 nucleotide sequence: TGTGCCAGCAGCCCGCTCTCTCAGGGGCCGAAACGTGGCTACACCTTC. Translating it yields CASSPLSQGPKRGYTF.

This chain joins TRBV7-6 and TRBJ1-2, with D unclear. Trimming removed 5 bases at V and 8 bases at J, with 21 bases between. Germline CDR1 reads SGHVS; CDR2 reads FNYEAQ. The CDR3 is 15 residues long. CDR3 amino acids: CASSRTANPAEGYTF. In DNA form, the CDR3 reads TGTGCCAGCAGCCGAACCGCGAACCCGGCGGAGGGCTACACCTTC.